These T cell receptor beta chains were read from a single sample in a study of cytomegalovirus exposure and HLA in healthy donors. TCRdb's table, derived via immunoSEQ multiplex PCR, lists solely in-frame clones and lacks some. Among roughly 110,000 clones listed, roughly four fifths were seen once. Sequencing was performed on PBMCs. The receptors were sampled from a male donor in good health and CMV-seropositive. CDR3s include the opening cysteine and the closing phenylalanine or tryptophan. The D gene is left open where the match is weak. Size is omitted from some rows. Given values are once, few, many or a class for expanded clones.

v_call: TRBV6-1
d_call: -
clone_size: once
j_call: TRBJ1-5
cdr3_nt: TGTGCCAGCAGTGAAGCGCTCGGGGGAAATCAGCCCCAGCATTTT
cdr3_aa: CASSEALGGNQPQHF

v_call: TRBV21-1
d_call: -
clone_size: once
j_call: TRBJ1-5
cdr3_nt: TGTGCCAGCAGCAAAGCCTCCGGGACAGGGAACTTAAGCAATCAGCCCCAGCATTTT
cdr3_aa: CASSKASGTGNLSNQPQHF

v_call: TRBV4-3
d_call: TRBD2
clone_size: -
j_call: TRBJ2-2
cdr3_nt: TGCGCCAGCAGCCAAGATCCGGCGGGAGTGGATACCGGGGAGCTGTTTTTT
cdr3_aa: CASSQDPAGVDTGELFF

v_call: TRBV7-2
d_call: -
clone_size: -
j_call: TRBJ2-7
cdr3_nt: TGTGCCAGCAGCCCCCCCCGGAGCCCCTACGAGCAGTACTTC
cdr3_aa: CASSPPRSPYEQYF

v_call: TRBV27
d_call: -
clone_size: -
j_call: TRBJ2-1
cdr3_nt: TGTGCCAGCAGTTTACTAACAGGGAAGGGCTCCTACAATGAGCAGTTCTTC
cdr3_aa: CASSLLTGKGSYNEQFF

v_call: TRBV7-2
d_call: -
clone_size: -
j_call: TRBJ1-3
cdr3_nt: TGTGCCAGCAGCTTAAACCCTGTGGGGGGAACTGGAAACACCATATATTTT
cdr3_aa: CASSLNPVGGTGNTIYF

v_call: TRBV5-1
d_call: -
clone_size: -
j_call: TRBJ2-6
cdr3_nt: TGCGCCAGCAGCTTGGTCCGGGGTTATGGGGCCAACGTCCTGACTTTC
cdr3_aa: CASSLVRGYGANVLTF

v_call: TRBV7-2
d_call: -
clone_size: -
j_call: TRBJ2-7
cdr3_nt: TGTGCCAGCACCTTGGACAGAGATTACGAGCAGTACTTC
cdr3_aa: CASTLDRDYEQYF

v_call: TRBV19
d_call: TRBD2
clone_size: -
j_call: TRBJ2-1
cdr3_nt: TGTGCCAGTCTGGGGGAGGGAGGGCAAACCTACAATGAGCAGTTCTTC
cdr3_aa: CASLGEGGQTYNEQFF

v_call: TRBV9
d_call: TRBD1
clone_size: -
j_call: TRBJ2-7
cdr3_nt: TGTGCCAGCAGCCGCGGGACAGGTGGGACCTACGAGCAGTACTTC
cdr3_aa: CASSRGTGGTYEQYF

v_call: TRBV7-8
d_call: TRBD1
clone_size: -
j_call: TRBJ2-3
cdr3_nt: TGTGCCAGCAGCCGGACAGGGGATGTCCCAGATACGCAGTATTTT
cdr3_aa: CASSRTGDVPDTQYF

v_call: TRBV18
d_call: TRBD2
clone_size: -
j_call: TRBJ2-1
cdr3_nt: TGTGCCAGCTCTAACCAGTATCAGGCAGCCGGGACTAGGGTCGATGAGCAGTTCTTC
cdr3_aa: CASSNQYQAAGTRVDEQFF

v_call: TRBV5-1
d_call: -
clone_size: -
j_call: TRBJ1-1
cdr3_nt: TGCGCCAGCAGCACCGGAGGGTCGGCAAGACCTGAAGCTTTCTTT
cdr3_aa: CASSTGGSARPEAFF

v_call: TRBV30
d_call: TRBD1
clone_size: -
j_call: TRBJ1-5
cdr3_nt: TGTGCCTGGAGTGAGGGACAGTTCAATCAGCCCCAGCATTTT
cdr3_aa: CAWSEGQFNQPQHF

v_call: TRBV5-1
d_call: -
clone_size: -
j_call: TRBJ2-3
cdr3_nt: TGCGCCAGCAGCCCGGGTGGTACAGATACGCAGTATTTT
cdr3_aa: CASSPGGTDTQYF

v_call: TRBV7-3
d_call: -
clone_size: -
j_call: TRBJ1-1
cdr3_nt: TGTGCCAGCAGCTTAAATCCGGACAGTGAAGCTTTCTTT
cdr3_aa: CASSLNPDSEAFF

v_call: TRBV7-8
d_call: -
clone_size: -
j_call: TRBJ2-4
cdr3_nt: TGTGCCAGCAGCCTCCTTGTGGGGGGAGGTTCAAACATTCAGTACTTC
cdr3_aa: CASSLLVGGGSNIQYF

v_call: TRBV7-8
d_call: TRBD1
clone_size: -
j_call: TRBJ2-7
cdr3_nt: TGTGCCAGCAATGGACAGGGGAGCTACGAGCAGTACTTC
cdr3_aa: CASNGQGSYEQYF

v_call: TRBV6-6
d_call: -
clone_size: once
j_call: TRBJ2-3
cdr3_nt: TGTGCCAGCAGCCGCGATAGCACAGATACGCAGTATTTT
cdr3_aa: CASSRDSTDTQYF

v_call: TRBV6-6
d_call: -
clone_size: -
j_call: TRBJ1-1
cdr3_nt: TGTGCCAGCAGTCAAAACACAGGGCTACGGGGTGAAGCTTTCTTT
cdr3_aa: CASSQNTGLRGEAFF

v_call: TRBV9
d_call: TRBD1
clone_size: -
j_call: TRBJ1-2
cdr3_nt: TGTGCCAGCAGCACCGGGACAGGGGTCGACTACACCTTC
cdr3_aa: CASSTGTGVDYTF

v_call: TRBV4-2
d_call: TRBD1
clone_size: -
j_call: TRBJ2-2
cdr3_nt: TGTGCCAGCAGCCCAAACAGGGGGCGCGTCTCCGGGGAGCTGTTTTTT
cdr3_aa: CASSPNRGRVSGELFF

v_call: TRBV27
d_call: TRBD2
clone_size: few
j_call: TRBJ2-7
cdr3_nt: TGTGCCAGCAGTTATGGGACTAGCGGGATCACTAGCGACCTCTATGGCGAGCAGTACTTC
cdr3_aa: CASSYGTSGITSDLYGEQYF